One sample yielded the 9 T cell receptor beta chains listed below, sequenced in a study of blood T cell repertoires in COVID-19. Some clones are missing from TCRdb's copy, which holds only in-frame ones; the method was immunoSEQ multiplex PCR. This sample has 50,000 to 65,000 clones, with about 74% found just once. The sequenced sample was peripheral blood. Source of these receptors: a woman of 80 years or more with acute or convalescent COVID-19.

This clone came up once. V gene TRBV5-1 combines with J gene TRBJ2-3; 13 positions match TRBD2. Trimming removed 2 bases from V and 4 bases from J; junction bases left unmatched: 1. The CDR3 consists of 15 residues. CDR1 and CDR2 from the germline V gene are SGHRS and YFSETQ. The CDR3 loop is CASSLLAGGPDTQYF. The CDR3 nucleotides read TGCGCCAGCAGCTTACTAGCGGGAGGGCCAGATACGCAGTATTTT.

The chain couples TRBV9 to TRBJ2-3; 7 bases match TRBD2. This CDR3 is built from 15 residues. The trim removed 1 base at V and 1 base at J, leaving 3 bases unmatched. CDR1 and CDR2 from the germline V gene are SGDLS and YYNGEE. CDR3 amino acids: CASSVLAVRTDTQYF. The CDR3, as DNA: TGTGCCAGCAGCGTACTAGCGGTCCGCACAGATACGCAGTATTTT. The full variable domain, with the rest looked up from reference TRBV9 and TRBJ2-3, is DSGVTQTPKHLITATGQRVTLRCSPRSGDLSVYWYQQSLDQGLQFLIQYYNGEERAKGNILERFSAQQFPDLHSELNLSSLELGDSALYFCASSVLAVRTDTQYFGPGTRLTVL.

CDR3 in amino acids: CASSLWGRLGEKLFF. DNA of the CDR3: TGTGCCAGCAGTTTATGGGGGAGGCTAGGTGAAAAACTGTTTTTT. The rearrangement joins TRBV27 to TRBJ1-4; a weak D match, TRBD1 (5 bases). The V gene lost 1 base and the J gene lost 7 bases, with 13 bases spanning the gap. CDR3 length: 15 amino acids. CDR1 is MNHEY and CDR2 is SMNVEV in the germline V gene (reference sequence).

This chain joins TRBV5-5 and TRBJ2-1; the D is unclear. V was clipped by 0 bases and J by 11 bases, with 9 bases between them. The germline gives CDR1 SGHKS, CDR2 YYEKEE (reference sequence). The CDR3 has 12 residues. CDR3 residues: CASSLAHGQQFF. The CDR3 coding sequence is TGTGCCAGCAGCTTGGCCCATGGGCAGCAGTTCTTC.

This clone was counted between two and nine times. CDR3 protein: CASSGMTGPTARSGNTIYF. In DNA form, the CDR3 reads TGTGCCAGCAGTGGTATGACAGGACCCACTGCTCGCTCTGGAAACACCATATATTTT. The J gene is TRBJ1-3, the V gene TRBV6-1; weak D call: TRBD1 (6 bases). Germline V gene lookup returns CDR1 MNHNS and CDR2 SASEGT. The CDR3 extends over 19 amino acids. The ends were cut back, 4 bases at V and 0 bases at J, with 22 bases in the middle.

This CDR3 is CASSTQGSYNQPQHF. The CDR3 bases are TGTGCCAGCAGTACCCAGGGAAGCTATAATCAGCCCCAGCATTTT. The genes are TRBV6-6 and TRBJ1-5, with D possibly TRBD1 on 5 matching bases. The CDR3 has 15 amino acids. Trimming took off 5 bases at V and 4 bases at J, with 15 bases between the two ends. Germline CDR1 MNHNY, CDR2 SVGAGI (reference sequence).

The chain employs TRBV11-2 and TRBJ1-1; the match to TRBD1 covers 7 bases. The V and J ends lost 1 base and 3 bases, in that order; junction bases with no gene match: 5. The CDR3 has 15 residues. Germline values: CDR1 SGHAT, CDR2 FQNNGV. The DNA for the CDR3 is TGTGCCAGCAGCTTAGCCCGGGACAGATACACTGAAGCTTTCTTT. Protein: CASSLARDRYTEAFF.

This clone has a handful of counts. The chain has TRBV2 and TRBJ2-2; the match to TRBD2 covers 12 bases. Germline V CDR1 and CDR2: SNHLY, FYNNEI. The CDR3 consists of 19 residues. V trimming: 6 bases; J trimming: 0 bases; junction bases outside the gene matches: 11. The CDR3 DNA reads as TGTGCCAGCAGGGGTATGGGACTAGCGGGCCCCACGAACACCGGGGAGCTGTTTTTT. Its translation is CASRGMGLAGPTNTGELFF.

This sequence joins TRBV25-1 and TRBJ2-1, with 10 bases identical to TRBD2. Looked up from germline, CDR1 is MGHDK and CDR2 is SYGVNS. V lost 6 bases to trimming and J lost 0 bases; unmatched junction nucleotides: 5. This CDR3 has 16 residues. The CDR3 sequence: CASRGSGRASYNEQFF. In DNA form, the CDR3 reads TGTGCCAGCAGGGGGAGCGGGAGGGCCTCCTACAATGAGCAGTTCTTC.